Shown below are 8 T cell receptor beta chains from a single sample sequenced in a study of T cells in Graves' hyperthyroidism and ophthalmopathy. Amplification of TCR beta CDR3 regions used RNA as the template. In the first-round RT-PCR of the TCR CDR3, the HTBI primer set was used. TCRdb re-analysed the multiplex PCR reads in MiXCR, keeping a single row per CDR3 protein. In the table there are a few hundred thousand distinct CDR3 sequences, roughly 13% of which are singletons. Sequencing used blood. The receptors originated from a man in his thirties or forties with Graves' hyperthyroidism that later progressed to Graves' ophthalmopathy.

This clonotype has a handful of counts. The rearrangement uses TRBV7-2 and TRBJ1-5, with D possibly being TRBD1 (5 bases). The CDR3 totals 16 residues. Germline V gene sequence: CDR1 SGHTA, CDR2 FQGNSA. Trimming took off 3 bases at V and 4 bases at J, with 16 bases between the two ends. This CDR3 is CASSFKGLVGNQPQHF. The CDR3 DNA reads TGTGCCAGCAGCTTCAAGGGACTTGTGGGAAATCAGCCCCAGCATTTT.

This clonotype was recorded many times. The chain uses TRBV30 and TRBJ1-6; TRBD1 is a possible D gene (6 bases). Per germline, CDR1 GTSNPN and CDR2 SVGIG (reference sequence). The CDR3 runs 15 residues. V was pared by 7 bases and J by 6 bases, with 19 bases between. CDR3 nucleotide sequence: TGTGCCTCGCGTTTCAGGGGAGGTAGTAATTCACCCCTCCACTTT. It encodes CASRFRGGSNSPLHF.

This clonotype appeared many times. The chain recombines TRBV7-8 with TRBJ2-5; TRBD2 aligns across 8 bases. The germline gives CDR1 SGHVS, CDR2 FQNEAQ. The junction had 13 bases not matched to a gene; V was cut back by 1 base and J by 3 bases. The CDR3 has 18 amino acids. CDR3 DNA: TGTGCCAGCAGCTTAGTTGGTCCGGGGGGGCTCAGAAAAGAGACCCAGTACTTC. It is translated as CASSLVGPGGLRKETQYF.

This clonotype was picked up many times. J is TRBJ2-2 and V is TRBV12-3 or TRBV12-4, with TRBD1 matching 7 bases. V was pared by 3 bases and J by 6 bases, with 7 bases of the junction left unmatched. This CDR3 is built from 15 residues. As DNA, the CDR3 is TGTGCCAGCAGTTTTGGCTACAGGGGCCCCGGGGAGCTGTTTTTT. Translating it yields CASSFGYRGPGELFF.

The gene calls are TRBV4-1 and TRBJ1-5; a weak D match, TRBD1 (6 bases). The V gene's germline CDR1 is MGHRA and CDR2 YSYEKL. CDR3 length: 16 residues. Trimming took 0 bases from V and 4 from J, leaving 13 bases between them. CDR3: CASSQEGAGSNQPQHF. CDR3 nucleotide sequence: TGCGCCAGCAGCCAAGAGGGGGCAGGGTCGAATCAGCCCCAGCATTTT.

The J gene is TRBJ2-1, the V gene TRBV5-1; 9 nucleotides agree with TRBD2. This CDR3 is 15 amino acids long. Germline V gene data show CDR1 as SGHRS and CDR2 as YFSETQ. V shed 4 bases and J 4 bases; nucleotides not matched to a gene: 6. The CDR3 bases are TGCGCCAGCAGCCCCGGGACTAGCACTTACAATGAGCAGTTCTTC. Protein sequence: CASSPGTSTYNEQFF.

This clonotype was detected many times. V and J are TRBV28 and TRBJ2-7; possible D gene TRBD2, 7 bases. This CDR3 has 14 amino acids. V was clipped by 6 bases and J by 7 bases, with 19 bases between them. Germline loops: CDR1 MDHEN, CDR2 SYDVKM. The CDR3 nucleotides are TGTGCCAGCAGAACTTGGGGGGGGCAGGATGAGCAGTACTTC. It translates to CASRTWGGQDEQYF. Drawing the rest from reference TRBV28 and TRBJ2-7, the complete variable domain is DVKVTQSSRYLVKRTGEKVFLECVQDMDHENMFWYRQDPGLGLRLIYFSYDVKMKEKGDIPEGYSVSREKKERFSLILESASTNQTSMYLCASRTWGGQDEQYFGPGTRLTVT.

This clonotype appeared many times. CDR3 loop: CASIMDRNTGELFF. The CDR3 bases are TGTGCCAGCATTATGGACAGGAACACCGGGGAGCTGTTTTTT. The chain uses TRBV6-1 and TRBJ2-2; tentatively, D is TRBD1 (6 bases). The CDR3 is made up of 14 amino acids. The V and J ends lost 7 bases and 1 base respectively, with 10 bases between them. Per the germline V gene, CDR1 is MNHNS and CDR2 is SASEGT.